The entry below gives a single TCR beta chain sequence along with its context. Regions amplified from RNA transcripts were the TCR beta CDR3 regions. In the first-round RT-PCR of the TCR CDR3, the HTBI primer set was used. From the multiplex PCR reads, TCRdb called clonotypes with MiXCR, one entry per CDR3 protein. The sample lists about 130,000 distinct CDR3 sequences, roughly a fifth seen once, with 65% to 80% in the top ten. This specimen comes from a study of T cells in Graves' hyperthyroidism and ophthalmopathy. There are 15 residues in the CDR3. Germline V CDR1 and CDR2: SGHDN, FVKESK. The V end lost 5 bases, the J end lost 0 bases, and 11 bases lay between the germline ends.

The source material was blood. This clonotype originated in a woman between 45 and 60 years old with Graves' hyperthyroidism that later progressed to Graves' ophthalmopathy. This chain joins TRBV14 and TRBJ1-5; weak D call: TRBD1 (6 bases). CDR3 loop: CASSKGGHSNQPQHF. Here the CDR3 DNA reads TGTGCCAGCAGCAAGGGGGGCCATAGCAATCAGCCCCAGCATTTT.